The sequence of this T cell receptor beta chain was determined in a study of blood T cell repertoires in COVID-19. At the level of the study: Researchers got acute and convalescent COVID-19 samples from the United States, Italy and Spain. Sample material is recorded as cDNA or gDNA derived from T cells, B-cell-depleted T cells, or PBMCs.

This clone was detected only once. V was pared by 4 bases and J by 0 bases, with 2 bases of the junction left unmatched. The CDR3 sequence is 14 residues long. The germline V gene has CDR1 SGHDT and CDR2 YYEEEE. How the authors handled the data: Nucleated cell counts were estimated from reference gene primer amplification. Clones were sequenced by immunoSEQ multiplex PCR, and TCRdb holds only the in-frame ones, with some missing. For V, J and clone size, that table is used; D and trimming come from the DNA. The table has around 250,000 clones, 65% to 85% seen once. The sequenced material came from peripheral blood. This TCR was recovered from a man older than 75 with acute or convalescent COVID-19. The V and J genes are TRBV5-6 and TRBJ1-1, with 8 bases fitting TRBD1. CDR3 coding DNA: TGTGCCAGCAGCGCCAGGGGGCTGAACACTGAAGCTTTCTTT. Residues: CASSARGLNTEAFF.